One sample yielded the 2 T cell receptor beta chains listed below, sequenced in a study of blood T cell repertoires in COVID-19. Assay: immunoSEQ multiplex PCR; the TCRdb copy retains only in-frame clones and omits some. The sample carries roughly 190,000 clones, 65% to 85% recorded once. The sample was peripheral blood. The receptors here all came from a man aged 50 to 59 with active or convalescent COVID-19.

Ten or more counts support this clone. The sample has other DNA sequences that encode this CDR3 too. In DNA, the CDR3 is TGTGCCTGGAGTGTTGCAGGGGGCGGGTACGAGCAGTACTTC. It encodes CAWSVAGGGYEQYF. The V call is TRBV30, the J call TRBJ2-7, with 8 bases that match TRBD1. Germline-derived CDR1 and CDR2 are GTSNPN and SVGIG (reference sequence). This CDR3 region has 14 residues. V was pared by 0 bases and J by 4 bases, with 5 bases of the junction left unmatched.

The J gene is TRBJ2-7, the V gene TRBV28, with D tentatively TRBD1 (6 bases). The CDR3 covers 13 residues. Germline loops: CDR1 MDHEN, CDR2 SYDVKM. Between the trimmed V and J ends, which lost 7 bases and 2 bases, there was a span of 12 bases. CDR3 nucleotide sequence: TGTGCCAGCACTAGGACAGACACCTACGAGCAGTACTTC. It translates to CASTRTDTYEQYF. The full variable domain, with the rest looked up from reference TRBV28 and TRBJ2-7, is DVKVTQSSRYLVKRTGEKVFLECVQDMDHENMFWYRQDPGLGLRLIYFSYDVKMKEKGDIPEGYSVSREKKERFSLILESASTNQTSMYLCASTRTDTYEQYFGPGTRLTVT.